The 2 T cell receptor beta chains presented below share a single source sample, sequenced in a study of T cell changes during pregnancy in multiple sclerosis. TCRdb's copy holds only in-frame clones and misses some; the assay was immunoSEQ multiplex PCR. The repertoire holds roughly 24,000 clones, with roughly 87% as singletons. The specimen was CD8+ T cells from peripheral blood mononuclear cells, collected after pregnancy. Receptors originate from a female donor with multiple sclerosis, enrolled in a pregnancy study.

The CDR3 sequence is CASSDDGGRGYNEQFF. The CDR3 nucleotides read TGTGCCAGCAGTGACGACGGCGGGAGGGGATACAATGAGCAGTTCTTC. The J gene is TRBJ2-1, the V gene TRBV6-4, with TRBD2 matching over 9 bases. In germline, CDR1 is MRHNA, CDR2 SNTAGT. V lost 2 bases to trimming and J lost 4 bases; unmatched junction nucleotides: 6. The CDR3 loop spans 16 amino acids.

The CDR3 sequence: CASSLADGVHEQYF. CDR3 bases: TGTGCCAGCAGCTTAGCAGACGGGGTCCACGAGCAGTACTTC. The rearrangement uses TRBV7-2 and TRBJ2-7; weak D call: TRBD2 (5 bases). Trimming took off 0 bases at V and 5 bases at J, with 11 bases between the two ends. CDR1 SGHTA and CDR2 FQGNSA come from the germline V gene. The CDR3 extends over 14 amino acids.